The 21 T cell receptor delta chains below were found in one sample sequenced in a study of gamma-delta T cells after stem cell transplantation. TCRdb re-called clones from the RT-PCR reads via CATT. Of several thousand delta-chain clones in the sample, roughly 16% were seen once. The sample comprised gamma-delta T cells. These receptors all stem from a human donor. It is not recorded whose cells these are; they may come from a transplant donor.

On this clone: A far larger clone lies a single base away; this is likely a read error. This rearrangement joins TRDV2 to TRDJ3; a possible D gene is TRDD3 (6 bases). CDR1 and CDR2 from the germline V gene are GEAIGNYY and EKD. The CDR3 loop spans 21 amino acids. CDR3 sequence (DNA): TGTGCCTGTGACACCGGCTGGGGAGCGCGGCCCGACTCCTGGGGCACCCGACAGATGTTTTTC. Protein product: CACDTGWGARPDSWGTRQMFF.

This clone was counted only a few times. The genes are TRDV2 and TRDJ1; the match to TRDD3 covers 9 bases. Looked up from germline, CDR1 is GEAIGNYY and CDR2 is EKD. This CDR3 is built from 17 residues. With V trimmed by 3 bases and J by 3 bases, 13 bases remained unmatched. The CDR3 DNA follows: TGTGCCTGTGACTCTTTACTGGGGGACAACCTCCCCGATAAACTCATCTTT. Translated: CACDSLLGDNLPDKLIF.

This clone rates as large. The CDR3: CACDPVLGDTKTDKLIF. The DNA for the CDR3 is TGTGCCTGTGACCCTGTACTGGGGGATACCAAAACCGATAAACTCATCTTT. J is TRDJ1 and V is TRDV2; 12 nucleotides match TRDD3. Germline V gene sequence: CDR1 GEAIGNYY, CDR2 EKD. The CDR3 length is 17 residues. V shed 3 bases, J shed 2 bases, and the junction held 9 bases outside the gene matches.

This sequence joins TRDV2 and TRDJ3; 8 positions agree with TRDD3. V dropped 0 bases and J dropped 0; count of bases not matched to a gene: 12. The CDR3 is 21 residues long. CDR1 and CDR2 (germline): GEAIGNYY, EKD. In DNA form, the CDR3 reads TGTGCCTGTGACACCGTGCTGGGGGAAACCAGGAGCTCCTGGGACACCCGACAGATGTTTTTC. Amino acids: CACDTVLGETRSSWDTRQMFF.

This clone has a handful of counts. The rearrangement links TRDV2 to TRDJ1, with 11 nucleotides matching TRDD3. CDR1 is GEAIGNYY, CDR2 EKD, per germline. Trimming cost V 4 bases and J 3 bases; bases outside gene matches: 6. This CDR3 region has 15 residues. The CDR3 spells CACEALGDTADKLIF. The DNA for the CDR3 is TGTGCCTGTGAGGCTCTGGGGGATACTGCCGATAAACTCATCTTT.

The chain recombines TRDV2 with TRDJ1, with D hard to call. Trimming removed 1 base from V and 0 bases from J, with 8 bases in between. The CDR3 covers 14 residues. Germline loops: CDR1 GEAIGNYY, CDR2 EKD. CDR3 sequence (DNA): TGTGCCTGTGACACTATTGAGGACACCGATAAACTCATCTTT. Its protein is CACDTIEDTDKLIF.

Regarding this clone: Translating this DNA gives a protein that differs at residue 11 from the TCRdb one, which belongs to a much larger clone; a read error is likely, and the protein shown is this translation. This rearrangement joins TRDV2 to TRDJ3, with 12 bases fitting TRDD3. This CDR3 has 19 amino acids. The V segment lost 3 bases and the J segment 2 bases; nucleotides outside the gene matches: 7. Germline CDR1 is GEAIGNYY and CDR2 is EKD. CDR3 in DNA: TGTGCCTGTGACTCGATACTGGGGGATACCCCCTGGGACACCCGACAGATGTTTTTC. Residues: CACDSILGDTPWDTRQMFF.

The CDR3 protein is CACESLSTGGSYTDKLIF. For the CDR3, the DNA is TGTGCCTGTGAAAGCCTCAGTACAGGGGGATCCTACACCGATAAACTCATCTTT. The V and J genes are TRDV2 and TRDJ1; 7 positions agree with TRDD3. This CDR3 spans 18 amino acids. J gave up 0 bases and V 4 bases, and 16 bases lay outside the gene matches. Germline lookup yields CDR1 GEAIGNYY and CDR2 EKD.

CDR3: CACDTVSGSSNTDKLIF. The CDR3 DNA reads TGTGCCTGTGACACGGTCTCTGGGTCCTCGAACACCGATAAACTCATCTTT. This chain uses TRDV2 with TRDJ1, with D tentatively TRDD3 (5 bases). CDR3 length: 17 amino acids. Germline assignment: CDR1 GEAIGNYY and CDR2 EKD. The V gene lost 1 base and the J gene lost 0 bases, with 17 bases spanning the gap.

About this clone: This may come from a read error, since a much larger clone is one base off. Different DNA sequences within this sample yield the same CDR3. This chain joins TRDV2 and TRDJ1, with TRDD3 matching 11 bases. V trimming: 0 bases; J trimming: 0 bases; junction bases outside the gene matches: 2. In germline, CDR1 is GEAIGNYY, CDR2 EKD. The CDR3 runs to 16 residues. CDR3 coding DNA: TGTGCCTGTGACACCCTGGGGGATACAGACACCGATAAACTCATCTTT. Amino acid sequence: CACDTLGDTDTDKLIF.

This clone was seen only a few times. TCRdb pairs this DNA with a much larger clone's protein that differs at residue 12, likely a read error; the protein shown was translated from the DNA. The J gene is TRDJ1, the V gene TRDV2; TRDD3 might be the D (5 bases). Germline V gene lookup returns CDR1 GEAIGNYY and CDR2 EKD. The CDR3 is 15 amino acids. The CDR3 sequence: CACDRVGTPTDNLIF. The DNA of the CDR3 is TGTGCCTGTGACAGAGTGGGGACTCCCACCGATAACCTCATCTTT.

This clone showed up just a few times. A clone one base away is much larger, so this may be a read error. The same CDR3 can be traced to other DNA sequences in this sample. The J gene is TRDJ1, the V gene TRDV2; D is unresolved. Germline loops: CDR1 GEAIGNYY, CDR2 EKD. The CDR3 totals 16 residues. V shed 0 bases and J shed 0 bases, with 13 bases lying between them. DNA for the CDR3: TGTGCCTGTGACACCTTGGGAGATCCCGACACCGATAAACTCATCTTT. Translating it yields CACDTLGDPDTDKLIF.

Only a few counts were recorded for this clone. Since a far larger clone is one base different, this is likely a read error. The same CDR3 is also encoded by other DNA sequences in this sample. The CDR3 region has the DNA TGTGCCTGTCTGGAACTGGGGCATTTGGGCGATAAACTCATCTTT. This codes for CACLELGHLGDKLIF. The gene calls are TRDV2 and TRDJ1, with 7 bases identical to TRDD3. Germline V gives CDR1 GEAIGNYY, CDR2 EKD. J was trimmed by 4 bases and V by 6 bases; bases with no gene match: 13. This CDR3 is 15 amino acids long.

This clone has more than one count but fewer than ten. This chain connects TRDV2 to TRDJ1, with 11 bases lining up with TRDD3. CDR1 GEAIGNYY and CDR2 EKD come from the germline V gene. Trimming removed 0 bases from V and 0 bases from J; junction bases left unmatched: 11. The CDR3 covers 19 residues. CDR3 coding DNA: TGTGCCTGTGACACCGTGGGAGCTGGGGGATACCCGCACACCGATAAACTCATCTTT. Translated: CACDTVGAGGYPHTDKLIF.

This chain uses TRDV2 with TRDJ1; TRDD3 matches at 13 bases. The CDR3 is made up of 18 amino acids. Germline CDR1 is GEAIGNYY and CDR2 is EKD. Trimming cost V 3 bases and J 0 bases; bases outside gene matches: 9. The CDR3 is CACDPLLGDTGYTDKLIF. The CDR3 DNA is TGTGCCTGTGACCCGTTACTGGGGGATACGGGGTACACCGATAAACTCATCTTT.

For this clone: It may be a read error: a sequence one base away is much more abundant. The J gene is TRDJ3, the V gene TRDV2, with 8 positions matching TRDD3. The V gene's germline CDR1 is GEAIGNYY and CDR2 EKD. This CDR3 comprises 21 residues. The CDR3 DNA reads as TGTGCCTGTGACACGGCAAGTACTGGGGGTCTTGTCTCCTTGGACACCCGACAGATGTTTTTC. This codes for CACDTASTGGLVSLDTRQMFF.

This clone has a handful of counts. It differs at one base from a far larger clone, so likely a read error. The chain combines TRDV2 with TRDJ1; 11 nucleotides match TRDD3. The V segment lost 3 bases and the J segment 0 bases; nucleotides outside the gene matches: 20. Germline CDR1 GEAIGNYY, CDR2 EKD. CDR3 length: 21 amino acids. CDR3 coding DNA: TGTGCCTGTGACCCTGCACGTTCCGAACTGGGGGATAATCGGGACACCGATAAACTCATCTTT. It translates to CACDPARSELGDNRDTDKLIF.

This clone was found a few times. The same CDR3 can be traced to other DNA sequences in this sample. The V and J genes are TRDV2 and TRDJ1; the match to TRDD3 covers 10 bases. V gave up 0 bases and J gave up 0 bases; unmatched junction bases: 15. CDR3 length equals 20 residues. In germline, CDR1 is GEAIGNYY, CDR2 EKD. The CDR3 region has the DNA TGTGCCTGTGACACCGTAACGGGGGGATACGACGATTCGTACACCGATAAACTCATCTTT. This sequence encodes CACDTVTGGYDDSYTDKLIF.

This clone was counted only a few times. The chain couples TRDV2 to TRDJ3; 8 nucleotides match TRDD3. Looked up from germline, CDR1 is GEAIGNYY and CDR2 is EKD. V gave up 0 bases and J gave up 0 bases; unmatched junction bases: 6. This CDR3 comprises 19 residues. The CDR3: CACDTAGGPPSWDTRQMFF. As DNA, the CDR3 is TGTGCCTGTGACACCGCTGGGGGACCACCCTCCTGGGACACCCGACAGATGTTTTTC.

The gene calls are TRDV2 and TRDJ1; 10 bases map to TRDD3. Unmatched junction bases numbered 14, after V lost 2 bases and J lost 0 bases. Per the germline V gene, CDR1 is GEAIGNYY and CDR2 is EKD. This CDR3 spans 19 amino acids. The CDR3: CACDKVLEGTGGYTDKLIF. CDR3 DNA: TGTGCCTGTGACAAAGTATTAGAGGGTACTGGGGGATACACCGATAAACTCATCTTT.

This clone was seen only a few times. The chain has TRDV2 and TRDJ1; TRDD3 matches at 13 bases. The V segment lost 0 bases and the J segment 0 bases; nucleotides outside the gene matches: 6. Germline V CDR1 and CDR2: GEAIGNYY, EKD. The CDR3 sequence is 18 residues long. The CDR3 nucleotides read TGTGCCTGTGACACCGTTACTGGGGGATACGCCTACACCGATAAACTCATCTTT. Amino acid sequence: CACDTVTGGYAYTDKLIF.